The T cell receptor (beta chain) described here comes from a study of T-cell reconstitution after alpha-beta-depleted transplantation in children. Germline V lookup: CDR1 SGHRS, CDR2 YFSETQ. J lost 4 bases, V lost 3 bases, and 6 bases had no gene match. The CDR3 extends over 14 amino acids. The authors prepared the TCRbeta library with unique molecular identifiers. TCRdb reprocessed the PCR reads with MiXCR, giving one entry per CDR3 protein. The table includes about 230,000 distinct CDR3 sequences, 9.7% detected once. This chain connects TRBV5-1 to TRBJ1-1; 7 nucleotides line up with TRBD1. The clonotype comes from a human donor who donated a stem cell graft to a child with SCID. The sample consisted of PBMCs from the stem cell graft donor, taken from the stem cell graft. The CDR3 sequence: CASSSRQGITEAFF. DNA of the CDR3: TGCGCCAGCAGCTCTAGACAGGGAATCACTGAAGCTTTCTTT.